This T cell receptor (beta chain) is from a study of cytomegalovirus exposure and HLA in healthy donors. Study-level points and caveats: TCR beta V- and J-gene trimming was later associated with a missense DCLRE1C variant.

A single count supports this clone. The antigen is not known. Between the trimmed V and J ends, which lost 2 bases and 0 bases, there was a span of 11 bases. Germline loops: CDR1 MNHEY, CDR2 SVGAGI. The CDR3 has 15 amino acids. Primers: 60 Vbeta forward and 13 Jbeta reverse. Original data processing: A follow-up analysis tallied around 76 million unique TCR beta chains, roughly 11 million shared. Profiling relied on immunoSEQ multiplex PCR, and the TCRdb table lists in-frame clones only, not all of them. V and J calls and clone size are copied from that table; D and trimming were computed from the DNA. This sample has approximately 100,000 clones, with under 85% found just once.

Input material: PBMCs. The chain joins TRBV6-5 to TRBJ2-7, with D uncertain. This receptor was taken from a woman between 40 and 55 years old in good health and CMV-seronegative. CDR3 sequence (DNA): TGTGCCAGCAGTTACCACCACAGTAACTCCTACGAGCAGTACTTC. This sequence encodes CASSYHHSNSYEQYF.